Sequencing of this T cell receptor (beta chain) was carried out in a study of blood T cell repertoires in COVID-19. Overall study: Sites in the United States, Italy and Spain provided acute and convalescent COVID-19 samples.

CDR1 is SSHAT, CDR2 FNYEAQ, per germline (reference sequence). This CDR3 contains 17 residues. Some clones are missing from TCRdb's copy, which holds only in-frame ones; the method was immunoSEQ multiplex PCR. The sample holds 150,000 or so clones, roughly 80% seen once. In the case of this clone: The junction departs from the called germline gene at one end, perhaps through a read error.

Sample: peripheral blood. This clonotype was sampled from a human donor with acute or convalescent COVID-19. The donor label of this sample is uncertain. The chain combines TRBV7-7 with TRBJ2-1; a possible D gene is TRBD1 (5 bases). The DNA for the CDR3 is TGTGCTAGCAGCTTAGGGGCCCCCGAAGACGGTTACAATGAGCAGTTCTTC. Translating it yields CASSLGAPEDGYNEQFF.